These 13 T cell receptor beta chains share one sample of origin, sequenced in a study of shared clonotypes between healthy human individuals (dated by TCRdb to 2019 to 2021). The library was built by means of the immunoSEQ multiplex PCR assay. Here the immuneACCESS table is served through TCRdb, limited to in-frame sequences with V and J called. Missing clones are a known gap in these copies; in checked studies unresolved V genes cover under half, and the rest lacks a known reason. Recorded for this sample are some 470,000 clones; 70% to 80% of them occurred a single time. The biggest ten clones account for over 10% of the sample. Sequencing input: PBMCs. These receptors originate from a woman aged 40 to 50 in good health. Some clones in this sample may be carry-over from other donors' samples.

The CDR3 DNA reads as TGTGCCAGCAGCCCCTCGCTGGGCACAGATACGCAGTATTTT. It specifies CASSPSLGTDTQYF. The V call is TRBV7-9, the J call TRBJ2-3; no firm D call. The CDR3 extends over 14 amino acids. V dropped 5 bases and J dropped 1 base, with 10 bases sitting between them. Germline loops: CDR1 SEHNR, CDR2 FQNEAQ (reference sequence).

The rearrangement uses TRBV4-2 and TRBJ1-1, with D possibly being TRBD1 (6 bases). The germline CDR1 and CDR2 sequences are LGHNA and YNFKEQ. With 4 bases removed from V and 3 bases from J, the gap between germline ends came to 15 bases. The length of the CDR3 is 15 residues. The CDR3 here is CASSLEAGEYTEAFF. The CDR3, as DNA: TGTGCCAGCAGCCTAGAGGCAGGGGAGTACACTGAAGCTTTCTTT.

The chain uses TRBV30 and TRBJ2-7; 7 positions agree with TRBD2. V shed 3 bases and J 8 bases; nucleotides not matched to a gene: 10. The CDR3 length is 13 residues. Per germline, CDR1 GTSNPN and CDR2 SVGIG (reference sequence). As DNA, the CDR3 is TGTGCCTGGAGGAAGAGCGGGAAGTCAAAGCAGTACTTC. This gives the protein CAWRKSGKSKQYF.

This clone occurred many times. Different DNA sequences within this sample yield the same CDR3. This rearrangement joins TRBV29-1 to TRBJ1-1; 7 nucleotides align to TRBD1. With V trimmed by 7 bases and J by 2 bases, 4 bases remained unmatched. The CDR3 has 12 amino acids. The germline gives CDR1 SQVTM, CDR2 ANQGSEA. CDR3 in amino acids: CSARTGNTEAFF. The CDR3 DNA is TGCAGCGCCCGGACAGGAAACACTGAAGCTTTCTTT. Full variable domain (rest looked up from reference TRBV29-1 and TRBJ1-1): SAVISQKPSRDICQRGTSLTIQCQVDSQVTMMFWYRQQPGQSLTLIATANQGSEATYESGFVIDKFPISRPNLTFSTLTVSNMSPEDSSIYLCSARTGNTEAFFGQGTRLTVV.

The chain uses TRBV28 and TRBJ2-5; D might be TRBD2 (5 bases). Germline-derived CDR1 and CDR2 are MDHEN and SYDVKM. V was trimmed by 5 bases and J by 5 bases, leaving 15 bases between them. The CDR3 has 14 residues. The CDR3 loop is CASSSLQTGETQYF. DNA of the CDR3: TGTGCCAGCAGTAGCCTACAGACGGGGGAGACCCAGTACTTC. Filled out from reference TRBV28 and TRBJ2-5, the complete variable domain reads DVKVTQSSRYLVKRTGEKVFLECVQDMDHENMFWYRQDPGLGLRLIYFSYDVKMKEKGDIPEGYSVSREKKERFSLILESASTNQTSMYLCASSSLQTGETQYFGPGTRLLVL.

The genes are TRBV28 and TRBJ1-1; D uncertain. CDR3 length: 13 residues. V was shortened by 6 bases and J by 0 bases, with 8 bases between the two germline ends. Looked up from germline, CDR1 is MDHEN and CDR2 is SYDVKM. DNA for the CDR3: TGTGCCAGCAGCGCGCTGATGAACACTGAAGCTTTCTTT. Translated, it gives CASSALMNTEAFF.

This clone was seen a few times. The chain has TRBV2 and TRBJ1-2; D gene unclear. The CDR3 has 13 amino acids. The germline V gene encodes CDR1 SNHLY and CDR2 FYNNEI. V dropped 2 bases and J dropped 8 bases, with 12 bases sitting between them. Written as DNA, the CDR3 is TGTGCCAGCAGTGAATTGAAGGCGCGGGGCTACACCTTC. This encodes CASSELKARGYTF.

The chain is built from TRBV7-2 and TRBJ2-7; TRBD2 aligns across 9 bases. Germline V lookup: CDR1 SGHTA, CDR2 FQGNSA. V dropped 3 bases and J dropped 1; count of bases not matched to a gene: 16. The CDR3 spans 19 residues. This CDR3 reads CASSFRDRLTSGKSYEQYF. As DNA, the CDR3 is TGTGCCAGCAGCTTCCGGGACAGATTGACTAGCGGAAAATCCTACGAGCAGTACTTC.

This clone was seen a few times. This likely reflects a read error, since a far larger clone is one base away. The CDR3 spells CASGLQGDQPQHF. The CDR3 nucleotides are TGTGCCAGCGGCTTACAGGGGGATCAGCCCCAGCATTTT. The chain joins TRBV7-9 to TRBJ1-5; 8 positions agree with TRBD1. The CDR3 is made up of 13 amino acids. Germline lookup yields CDR1 SEHNR and CDR2 FQNEAQ (reference sequence).

The V and J genes are TRBV11-3 and TRBJ2-1; D unclear. V lost 5 bases to trimming and J lost 5 bases, with 16 bases between them. Germline-derived CDR1 and CDR2 are SGHNT and YENEEA. CDR3 length equals 15 residues. CDR3 protein: CASSVGWLRNNEQFF. In nucleotides, the CDR3 is TGTGCCAGCAGCGTTGGTTGGCTCAGGAACAATGAGCAGTTCTTC.

The chain joins TRBV2 to TRBJ2-7; 7 positions agree with TRBD1. CDR1 is SNHLY, CDR2 FYNNEI, per germline. V dropped 2 bases and J dropped 0; count of bases not matched to a gene: 1. The CDR3 length is 14 residues. In nucleotides, the CDR3 is TGTGCCAGCAGTGAACAGGGGGTCTCCTACGAGCAGTACTTC. Protein: CASSEQGVSYEQYF. Full variable domain (missing parts from reference TRBV2 and TRBJ2-7): EPEVTQTPSHQVTQMGQEVILRCVPISNHLYFYWYRQILGQKVEFLVSFYNNEISEKSEIFDDQFSVERPDGSNFTLKIRSTKLEDSAMYFCASSEQGVSYEQYFGPGTRLTVT.

CDR3 residues: CASRSVQGVNEQYF. DNA for the CDR3: TGCGCCAGCAGGTCCGTTCAGGGAGTGAACGAGCAGTACTTC. The chain joins TRBV5-1 to TRBJ2-5; D may correspond to TRBD1 or TRBD2 (5 bases each). The DNA end lines up better with TRBJ2-7; the J call may be wrong. This CDR3 spans 14 amino acids. Germline-derived CDR1 and CDR2 are SGHRS and YFSETQ.

The chain carries TRBV5-1 and TRBJ2-7, with TRBD1 as a possible D gene (6 bases). The CDR3 has 14 amino acids. V was pared by 4 bases and J by 3 bases, with 14 bases between. Germline lookup yields CDR1 SGHRS and CDR2 YFSETQ. CDR3 nucleotides: TGCGCCAGCAGCGGGGGCAGACAAGACTACGAGCAGTACTTC. Translated: CASSGGRQDYEQYF.